This section outlines one T cell receptor beta chain sequence together with its context. RNA in amounts of about 0.5 to 1 ug was reverse transcribed with random hexamers. TCRdb re-called the immunoSEQ multiplex PCR reads with MiXCR, one entry per CDR3 protein. The data show 150,000 or so distinct CDR3 sequences, 94% seen once. Per germline, CDR1 SGHTA and CDR2 FQGNSA. Trimming cost V 6 bases and J 5 bases, with 19 bases left between them. This CDR3 spans 15 amino acids. Sequencing of TCR beta was performed on blood CD8+ and CD4+ T cells. Negative isolation yielded CD4+ and CD8+ T cells, and FACS enriched TEMRA cells. This sample stems from a study of CD8 T cells in Susac syndrome.

The source is a human donor with multiple sclerosis. Source material: CD4+ T cells from PBMCs. The chain uses TRBV7-2 and TRBJ2-5; the D gene is possibly TRBD1 (6 bases). In nucleotides, the CDR3 is TGTGCCAGCAGAACCTACCTGGACAGCCGGGAGACCCAGTACTTC. Translated, it gives CASRTYLDSRETQYF.